The source of this T cell receptor beta chain is a study of Ad26.COV2.S vaccination and SARS-CoV-2 variants. V lost 6 bases and J lost 6, with 11 bases in between. The CDR3 is made up of 12 amino acids. CDR1 and CDR2 (germline): MDHEN, SYDVKM. General study points: Reportedly, spike-specific CD8+ and CD4+ T cell responses achieved substantial breadth once vaccination had taken place.

As to treatment: approximately 18 received Ad26.COV2.S at low or high dose, single or two shots; 5 received placebo; per-sample allocation not given. Specimen acquisition occurred on day 63 following the initial vaccine or placebo injection. As regards this clone: Its target is unknown.

Only in-frame clones appear in the TCRdb table, and some are missing; sequencing was by immunoSEQ multiplex PCR. The table shows 240,000 or so clones, with around 87% occurring only once. The rearrangement joins TRBV28 to TRBJ1-2; D possibly corresponds to TRBD1 (5 bases). Sample: peripheral blood, taken in a trial of Ad26.COV2.S vaccine versus placebo. The sequence was obtained from a person aged 18-65 years who received the Ad26.COV2.S COVID-19 vaccine or a placebo. The CDR3 spells CASSWARDGYTF. CDR3 in DNA: TGTGCCAGCAGCTGGGCCAGGGATGGCTACACCTTC.